This T cell receptor beta chain is drawn from a study of molecular identifiers for immune sequencing clone quantification. General study results and limits: Approximately 910,000 naive cells reportedly did not prevent detection of spiked Jurkat TCR RNA from one cell. In CMV-specific effectors, clones above 20 copies held over 99% of molecules; naive, under 1%.

This clonotype was seen many times. What it recognizes is unknown. This CDR3 spans 15 amino acids. Germline loops: CDR1 SGHDT, CDR2 YYEEEE. Trimming cost V 4 bases and J 3 bases, with 15 bases left between them. Naive CD8 T cell sorting was performed on the CD8+CD4-CCR7+CD45RA+ phenotype. A single record per CDR3 protein comes from TCRdb applying MiXCR to the PCR reads. The sample records 550,000 to 750,000 distinct CDR3 sequences, about 20% being singletons. Source material: naive CD8+ T cells from blood, with Jurkat cell RNA spiked in. Noted subset: FACS-sorted CD8+CD4-CCR7+CD45RA+ naive T cells. The sequence was collected from a human donor in good health. Some libraries in this study had Jurkat cell RNA spiked in. J is TRBJ2-3 and V is TRBV5-6; D gene unclear. The CDR3, as DNA: TGTGCCAGCAGCCCCCCCGGTGCGGCTACAGATACGCAGTATTTT. Its protein is CASSPPGAATDTQYF.